These T cell receptor beta chains were read from a single sample in a study of OX40 agonist ivuxolimab in advanced cancers. Clones were sequenced by immunoSEQ multiplex PCR, and TCRdb holds only the in-frame ones, with some missing. Of approximately 80,000 clones in the sample, around 90% were seen once. This specimen consisted of CD4+ or CD8+ T cells sorted from blood, obtained in a trial of the OX40 agonist ivuxolimab. These receptors all come from an adult with an advanced solid tumor such as melanoma, head and neck, liver or kidney cancer. The CDR3 runs from the conserved cysteine through the conserved F or W. The D gene is left open where the match is weak. Some rows mark clone size as missing; the rest say once, few, many or name a class of expanded clone.

-	-	TRBJ1-6	TRBV30	TGTGTCTGGAGTGTAAAGTATCCGAGTTCACCCCTCCACTTT	CVWSVKYPSSPLHF
TRBD2	-	TRBJ2-1	TRBV7-3	TGTGCCAGCAGCTACGGACTAGCGGGGACAAATGAGCAGTTCTTC	CASSYGLAGTNEQFF
-	-	TRBJ2-7	TRBV5-6	TGTGCCAGCAGCGATGGGACGGAGCAGTACTTC	CASSDGTEQYF
TRBD1	-	TRBJ1-2	TRBV6-5	TGTGCCAGCAGTAACCCGTGGACAGGGAGGAATGGCTACACCTTC	CASSNPWTGRNGYTF
-	-	TRBJ2-2	TRBV9	TGTGCCAGCAGCGCTCCCAGGGCCGGGGAGCTGTTTTTT	CASSAPRAGELFF
-	once	TRBJ1-2	TRBV9	TGTGCCAGCAGCGCGGAAAGTTTTGATGGCTACACCTTC	CASSAESFDGYTF
-	-	TRBJ1-1	TRBV29-1	TGCAGCGTGAGACAGAACACTGAAGCTTTCTTT	CSVRQNTEAFF
TRBD1	-	TRBJ2-5	TRBV9	TGTGCCAGCAGCGCACAGGGGTTCTACGAGACCCAGTACTTC	CASSAQGFYETQYF
-	-	TRBJ1-3	TRBV30	TGTGCCTGGAGGGGGGGCACTGGAAACACCATATATTTT	CAWRGGTGNTIYF
-	once	TRBJ1-4	TRBV19	TGTGCCAGTACTAAGACGACTAATGAAAAACTGTTTTTT	CASTKTTNEKLFF
-	-	TRBJ2-1	TRBV11-3	TGTGCCAGCAGCTTAGTTGTGGAAGGGATAGTATTAAATGAGCAGTTCTTC	CASSLVVEGIVLNEQFF
-	-	TRBJ2-6	TRBV4-3	TGCGCCAGCAGCCAAGAATTGAGCAGAACCTACTCTGGGGCCAACGTCCTGACTTTC	CASSQELSRTYSGANVLTF
-	-	TRBJ2-5	TRBV25-1	TGTGCCAGCAGTGAATGGCGGTCTGGAGAGACCCAGTACTTC	CASSEWRSGETQYF
-	-	TRBJ2-2	TRBV27	TGTGCCAGCCGGATTGTCGGGGGCACCGGGGAGCTGTTTTTT	CASRIVGGTGELFF
-	few	TRBJ1-2	TRBV29-1	TGCAGCGCTACACTGGGAGGTGTAGGAGGCTACACCTTC	CSATLGGVGGYTF
TRBD1	-	TRBJ1-1	TRBV10-3	TGTGCCATCGGGGAGGGGGCGCCGGGAACTGAAGCTTTCTTT	CAIGEGAPGTEAFF
-	-	TRBJ1-6	TRBV19	TGTGCCAGTAGTTACCGGAAAGGGCGGAATTCACCCCTCCACTTT	CASSYRKGRNSPLHF
TRBD1	once	TRBJ1-2	TRBV27	TGTGCCAGCAGTGCGGACAGGGGGCCCTACTATGGCTACACCTTC	CASSADRGPYYGYTF
-	-	TRBJ1-5	TRBV15	TGTGCCACCGGGGGACTGGTAGGTCAGCCCCAGCATTTT	CATGGLVGQPQHF
-	-	TRBJ2-3	TRBV28	TGTGCCAGCAGTACCCGAAGAGATTCATATACGCAGTATTTT	CASSTRRDSYTQYF
TRBD2	-	TRBJ2-1	TRBV6-1	TGTGCCAGCAGTGACTCGAGCGGGACCTACAATGAGCAGTTCTTC	CASSDSSGTYNEQFF
TRBD2	-	TRBJ2-1	TRBV7-2	TGTGCCAGCAGCTTGAGGGAGGGCCGGGACTCTGATTCCTACAATGAGCAGTTCTTC	CASSLREGRDSDSYNEQFF
-	-	TRBJ2-2	TRBV28	TGTGCCAGCAGTGTGACCCGGGGACCCGGGGAGCTGTTTTTT	CASSVTRGPGELFF
-	once	TRBJ2-3	TRBV30	TGTGCCTGGAGACCTCTCGGACTTATCACAGATACGCAGTATTTT	CAWRPLGLITDTQYF
-	once	TRBJ2-3	TRBV11-2	TGTGCCAGCAGCTGGTCGGTCGGTACGCAGTATTTT	CASSWSVGTQYF
-	-	TRBJ2-1	TRBV5-1	TGCGCCAGCAGCTCTATTACCTACAATGAGCAGTTCTTC	CASSSITYNEQFF
-	-	TRBJ1-6	TRBV11-3	TGTGCCAGCAGCTTAGCGGTGGCATCTCTTTCACCCCTCCACTTT	CASSLAVASLSPLHF
-	-	TRBJ1-1	TRBV7-9	TGTGCCAGCAGCTTAGAGCTTCCGCGGACTGAAGCTTTCTTT	CASSLELPRTEAFF
-	-	TRBJ1-2	TRBV19	TGTGCCAGTAAAAGGACAGATAACTATGGCTACACCTTC	CASKRTDNYGYTF
-	-	TRBJ1-5	TRBV19	TGTGCCAGTAGACCTGCCTGGGGCAATCAGCCCCAGCATTTT	CASRPAWGNQPQHF
-	-	TRBJ1-3	TRBV6-5	TGTGCCAGCAGCCTATCGGGGGCCGGAAACACCATATATTTT	CASSLSGAGNTIYF
-	-	TRBJ1-5	TRBV5-3	TGTGCCAGAAGTGTACGACAGGAGCTTTATCAGCCCCAGCATTTT	CARSVRQELYQPQHF
-	-	TRBJ2-2	TRBV4-3	TGCGCCAGCAGCCAAGATGCGAGCCTAGCGATGGAGCTGTTTTTT	CASSQDASLAMELFF
-	-	TRBJ2-6	TRBV9	TGTGCCAGCAGCGACCGACAGGAATTTATCTCTGGGGCCAACGTCCTGACTTTC	CASSDRQEFISGANVLTF
-	-	TRBJ2-5	TRBV27	TGTGCCAGCAGTTTTACCCGGGGCCAAGAGACCCAGTACTTC	CASSFTRGQETQYF
-	-	TRBJ2-3	TRBV9	TGTGCCAGCAGCGGAATCACAGATACGCAGTATTTT	CASSGITDTQYF
-	-	TRBJ2-1	TRBV5-1	TGCGCCAGCAGCTTGGTACGACTAAACTACAATGAGCAGTTCTTC	CASSLVRLNYNEQFF
-	-	TRBJ2-2	TRBV5-8	TGTGCCAGCACCCCCACGAACGCCGGGGAGCTGTTTTTT	CASTPTNAGELFF
-	-	TRBJ1-5	TRBV28	TGTGCCAGCAGTTTGGGATTTTGGAATCAGCCCCAGCATTTT	CASSLGFWNQPQHF
-	once	TRBJ1-4	TRBV15	TGTGCCACCAGCAGAGTTAACCCTTCGGGTGAAAAACTGTTTTTT	CATSRVNPSGEKLFF
TRBD2	once	TRBJ2-1	TRBV28	TGTGCCAGCAGCGTAGGACTAGCGGTCTACAATGAGCAGTTCTTC	CASSVGLAVYNEQFF
-	-	TRBJ2-3	TRBV7-2	TGTGCCAGCAGCTTTACGGCAGATACGCAGTATTTT	CASSFTADTQYF
-	-	TRBJ2-6	TRBV4-3	TGCGCCAGCAGCCAAGATCCAGGGACTGGGGCCAACGTCCTGACTTTC	CASSQDPGTGANVLTF
-	-	TRBJ1-4	TRBV5-4	TGTGCCAGCAGCACGCTCGAGGATGAAAAACTGTTTTTT	CASSTLEDEKLFF